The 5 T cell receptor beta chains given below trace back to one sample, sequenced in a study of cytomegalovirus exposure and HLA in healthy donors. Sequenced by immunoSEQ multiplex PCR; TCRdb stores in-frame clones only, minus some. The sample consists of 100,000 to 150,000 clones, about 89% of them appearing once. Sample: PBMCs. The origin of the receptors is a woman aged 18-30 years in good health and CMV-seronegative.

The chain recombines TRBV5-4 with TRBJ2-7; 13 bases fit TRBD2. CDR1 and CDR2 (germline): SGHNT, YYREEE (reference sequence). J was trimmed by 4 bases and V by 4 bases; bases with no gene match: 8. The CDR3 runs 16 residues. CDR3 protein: CASSTRTSGSAYEQYF. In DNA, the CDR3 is TGTGCCAGCAGCACCCGGACTAGCGGGAGTGCATACGAGCAGTACTTC.

As DNA, the CDR3 is TGTGCCAGCAGCTCGGCCCTCCTAGCGGGAGTAGCGAGTGAGCAGTTCTTC. Its protein product is CASSSALLAGVASEQFF. The genes are TRBV11-3 and TRBJ2-1; 10 nucleotides agree with TRBD2. Trimming took 4 bases from V and 9 from J; bases not matched to a gene: 15. The CDR3 consists of 17 residues. CDR1 is SGHNT, CDR2 YENEEA, per germline. Together with reference TRBV11-3 and TRBJ2-1, the CDR3 gives the full variable domain: EAGVVQSPRYKIIEKKQPVAFWCNPISGHNTLYWYLQNLGQGPELLIRYENEEAVDDSQLPKDRFSAERLKGVDSTLKIQPAELGDSAVYLCASSSALLAGVASEQFFGPGTRLTVL.

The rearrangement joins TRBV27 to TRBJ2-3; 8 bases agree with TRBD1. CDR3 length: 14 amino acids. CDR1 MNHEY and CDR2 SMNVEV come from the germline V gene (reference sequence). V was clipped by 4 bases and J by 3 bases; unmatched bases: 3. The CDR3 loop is CASSYRGRTDTQYF. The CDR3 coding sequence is TGTGCCAGCAGTTACAGGGGGAGGACAGATACGCAGTATTTT.

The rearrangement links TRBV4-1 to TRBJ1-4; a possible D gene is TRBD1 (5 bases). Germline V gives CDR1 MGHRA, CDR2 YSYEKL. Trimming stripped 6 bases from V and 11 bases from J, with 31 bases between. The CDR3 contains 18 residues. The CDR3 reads CASSLGKFGLSSEGKLFF. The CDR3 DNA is TGCGCCAGCAGTCTGGGGAAGTTTGGGCTGTCTTCGGAGGGGAAACTGTTTTTT.

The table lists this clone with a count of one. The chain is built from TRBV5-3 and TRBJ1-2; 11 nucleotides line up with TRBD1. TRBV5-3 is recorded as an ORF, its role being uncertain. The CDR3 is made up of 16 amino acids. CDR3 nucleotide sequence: TGTGTTGCCGGACAGGGGGCGGGCGCCCCAAGCTATGGCTACACCTTC. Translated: CVAGQGAGAPSYGYTF.